What follows is one T cell receptor beta chain and its context. The record originates from a study of blood T cell repertoires in COVID-19. The length of the CDR3 is 13 residues. Trimming cost V 1 base and J 4 bases, with 8 bases left between them. Assay: immunoSEQ multiplex PCR; the TCRdb copy retains only in-frame clones and omits some. This sample has around 180,000 clones, with under 90% found just once. The sample comprised peripheral blood. This TCR was sampled from a human donor in a cohort sampled during active COVID-19. This chain uses TRBV12-3 or TRBV12-4 with TRBJ2-7; D not certain. CDR3 amino acids: CASSLGWQYEQYF. In DNA form, the CDR3 reads TGTGCCAGCAGTTTAGGGTGGCAGTACGAGCAGTACTTC.